The 10 T cell receptor beta chains below were found in one sample sequenced in a study of OX40 agonist ivuxolimab in advanced cancers. Profiled with immunoSEQ multiplex PCR; TCRdb holds only in-frame clones, not every one. The table lists 92,000 or so clones, just under 90% of them singletons. The starting material was CD4+ or CD8+ T cells sorted from blood, obtained in a trial of the OX40 agonist ivuxolimab. The receptors derive from an adult with an advanced solid tumor such as melanoma, head and neck, liver or kidney cancer.

The rearrangement uses TRBV14 and TRBJ2-7, with a possible D match to TRBD1 (6 bases). Trimming pared 1 base from V and 1 base from J, leaving 17 bases between. CDR1 and CDR2 from the germline V gene are SGHDN and FVKESK. The CDR3 contains 17 residues. This CDR3 reads CASSQVLTLQGSYEQYF. The CDR3 nucleotides read TGTGCCAGCAGCCAAGTTCTAACCCTACAGGGTTCCTACGAGCAGTACTTC. The full variable domain, in which reference TRBV14 and TRBJ2-7 provide the parts outside the CDR3, is EAGVTQFPSHSVIEKGQTVTLRCDPISGHDNLYWYRRVMGKEIKFLLHFVKESKQDESGMPNNRFLAERTGGTYSTLKVQPAELEDSGVYFCASSQVLTLQGSYEQYFGPGTRLTVT.

In this sample, this clone turned up a few times. The chain uses TRBV5-1 and TRBJ2-7; TRBD1 might be the D (5 bases). Trimming shortened V by 1 base and J by 4 bases, and 15 bases separated the two germline ends. The CDR3 spans 15 residues. The germline V gene encodes CDR1 SGHRS and CDR2 YFSETQ. The CDR3 spells CASSLLQTGSYEQYF. Here the CDR3 DNA reads TGCGCCAGCAGCTTGTTACAAACAGGTAGTTACGAGCAGTACTTC.

This sequence joins TRBV23-1 and TRBJ2-5; D not resolved. TRBV23-1 is filed as an ORF, its function uncertain. CDR3 length: 15 amino acids. Trimming removed 3 bases at V and 1 base at J, with 12 bases between. CDR3 nucleotide sequence: TGCGCCAGCAGTCAGGTTCGTAAGCCCCAAGAGACCCAGTACTTC. The encoded protein is CASSQVRKPQETQYF.

This clone was recorded only once. This chain uses TRBV6-5 with TRBJ2-7, with D tentatively TRBD2 (6 bases). V lost 5 bases to trimming and J lost 3 bases, with 14 bases between them. The germline V gene has CDR1 MNHEY and CDR2 SVGAGI. The CDR3 totals 14 residues. In nucleotides, the CDR3 is TGTGCCAGCAGTCCCGGAGGAGGGAGCTACGAGCAGTACTTC. Its protein is CASSPGGGSYEQYF.

The chain uses TRBV11-2 and TRBJ2-1; D is undetermined. CDR3 length equals 14 residues. Trimming left V 7 bases short and J 3 bases short, with 13 bases between. Germline V CDR1 and CDR2: SGHAT, FQNNGV. The DNA of the CDR3 is TGTGCCAGCACCCCTGATTGGAACTACAATGAGCAGTTCTTC. This codes for CASTPDWNYNEQFF.

This rearrangement joins TRBV6-5 to TRBJ2-7, with TRBD1 matching 7 bases. The CDR3 runs 15 residues. Germline CDR1 is MNHEY and CDR2 is SVGAGI. V shed 6 bases, J shed 3 bases, and the junction held 11 bases outside the gene matches. The CDR3 DNA reads as TGTGCCAGCAGCCTAAGAGGGGGCCCCAGCTACGAGCAGTACTTC. Translating gives CASSLRGGPSYEQYF.

The V call is TRBV27, the J call TRBJ2-5, with a tentative D call TRBD2 (6 bases). Trimming removed 5 bases from V and 4 bases from J, with 17 bases in between. Germline V gene data show CDR1 as MNHEY and CDR2 as SMNVEV (reference sequence). CDR3 length: 15 residues. CDR3 bases: TGTGCCAGCAGTCCCCTGCTTTCCGGGGGAGAGACCCAGTACTTC. It yields the protein CASSPLLSGGETQYF.

This chain links TRBV27 with TRBJ1-2, with TRBD1 as a possible D gene (6 bases). This CDR3 spans 16 amino acids. Germline CDR1 MNHEY, CDR2 SMNVEV (reference sequence). V was clipped by 4 bases and J by 3 bases, with 18 bases between them. The CDR3 here is CASSSSSRGRYYGYTF. For the CDR3, the DNA is TGTGCCAGCAGTTCATCCTCCAGGGGCAGATACTATGGCTACACCTTC.

The chain links TRBV19 to TRBJ1-5; 8 nucleotides line up with TRBD1. Trimming took 9 bases from V and 8 from J; bases not matched to a gene: 6. This CDR3 has 12 amino acids. CDR1 LNHDA and CDR2 SQIVND come from the germline V gene (reference sequence). The CDR3 region has the DNA TGTGCCAGGACAGGGGATAGGGAGCCCCAGCATTTT. Protein product: CARTGDREPQHF.

V gene TRBV19 combines with J gene TRBJ2-7; D gene ambiguous. V dropped 1 base and J dropped 1 base, with 5 bases sitting between them. Germline values: CDR1 LNHDA, CDR2 SQIVND (reference sequence). The CDR3 loop spans 13 amino acids. CDR3 bases: TGTGCCAGTAGTATAGGGCTTTCCTACGAGCAGTACTTC. This gives the protein CASSIGLSYEQYF.